This section outlines one T cell receptor (beta chain) sequence together with its context. Some clones are missing from TCRdb's copy, which holds only in-frame ones; the method was immunoSEQ multiplex PCR. Of 200,000 to 300,000 clones listed, around nine tenths were seen once; the top ten hold over 8.5%. Treatment defined: around 19 received Ad26.COV2.S at low or high dose, single or two shots; several received placebo; per-sample allocation not given. Collection of samples fell on day 63 after the first vaccine or placebo injection. It was Wuhan-strain SARS-CoV-2 spike that the Ad26 vaccine vector expressed. The data originate from a study of Ad26.COV2.S vaccination and SARS-CoV-2 variants. Trimming cost V 4 bases and J 13 bases, with 11 bases left between them. Germline CDR1 reads SGHKS; CDR2 reads YYEKEE (reference sequence). This CDR3 contains 11 residues.

The sample here was peripheral blood, taken in a trial of Ad26.COV2.S vaccine versus placebo. The chain uses TRBV5-5 and TRBJ1-4, with D maybe TRBD1 (6 bases). This receptor was identified in a person aged 18 to 59 who received the Ad26.COV2.S COVID-19 vaccine or a placebo. The CDR3, as DNA: TGTGCCAGCAGCATGGGGACATTACTGTTTTTT. This gives the protein CASSMGTLLFF.